The next 32 T cell receptor beta chains were all read from a single sample in a study of blood T cell repertoires in COVID-19. Measured with immunoSEQ multiplex PCR; TCRdb has only the in-frame clones, and not every one. In the table there are over 60,000 clones, about 81% of which are singletons. Sequencing used peripheral blood. Source of these receptors: a human donor in a cohort sampled during active COVID-19.

In its sample, this clone was seen a few times. V gene TRBV7-9 combines with J gene TRBJ2-3; 16 nucleotides agree with TRBD2. With V trimmed by 5 bases and J by 6 bases, 8 bases remained unmatched. The CDR3 extends over 17 amino acids. The V gene's germline CDR1 is SEHNR and CDR2 FQNEAQ (reference sequence). The CDR3 nucleotides are TGTGCCAGCAGCCAGGGACTAGCGGGAGGGCCGGGGGATACGCAGTATTTT. This sequence encodes CASSQGLAGGPGDTQYF.

As for this clone: One end of the junction is discordant with germline, which a read error may explain. Other DNA sequences in this sample translate to the same CDR3. This sequence joins TRBV6-2 or TRBV6-3 and TRBJ2-5; TRBD1 matches at 7 bases. This CDR3 has 15 amino acids. The germline gives CDR1 MNHEY, CDR2 SVGEGT. The chain's CDR3 is CASSTPNRGRETQYF. CDR3 coding DNA: TGTGCTAGCAGTACCCCCAACAGGGGACGGGAGACCCAGTACTTC.

This chain connects TRBV2 to TRBJ1-1; the D gene is possibly TRBD1 (5 bases). Germline V gene data show CDR1 as SNHLY and CDR2 as FYNNEI. V lost 4 bases and J 3 bases, leaving 27 bases between the germline ends. This CDR3 is built from 19 residues. The CDR3 sequence is CASSVGRVSLGGEDTEAFF. For the CDR3, the DNA is TGTGCCAGCAGTGTCGGGAGGGTTTCGCTGGGGGGAGAGGACACTGAAGCTTTCTTT.

The V and J genes are TRBV10-3 and TRBJ2-5; TRBD2 matches at 10 bases. This CDR3 has 14 amino acids. The J segment lost 3 bases and the V segment lost 3 bases, leaving 1 base of the junction unmatched. Germline V gene data show CDR1 as ENHRY and CDR2 as SYGVKD. The CDR3: CAISDLAGEETQYF. The CDR3 bases are TGTGCCATCAGTGACCTAGCGGGAGAAGAGACCCAGTACTTC.

The chain carries TRBV24-1 and TRBJ2-1, with D tentatively TRBD1 (6 bases). Germline-derived CDR1 and CDR2 are KGHDR and SFDVKD. V gave up 3 bases and J gave up 8 bases, with 7 bases separating them. The CDR3 has 12 residues. In DNA, the CDR3 is TGTGCCACCAGTGATCAGGGGCATGAGCAGTTCTTC. Its translation is CATSDQGHEQFF.

This sequence joins TRBV9 and TRBJ1-3; D ambiguous. Trimming took off 0 bases at V and 3 bases at J, with 13 bases between the two ends. The CDR3 has 16 amino acids. Germline CDR1 and CDR2: SGDLS and YYNGEE. The CDR3 DNA reads as TGTGCCAGCAGCGTAGACAGCCTAAGCTATGGAAACACCATATATTTT. It specifies CASSVDSLSYGNTIYF.

V is TRBV28 and J is TRBJ1-1; TRBD1 agrees at 9 bases. Per germline, CDR1 MDHEN and CDR2 SYDVKM. The CDR3 runs to 18 residues. The V gene end was trimmed by 5 bases and the J gene end by 6 bases; junction bases not matched to a gene: 19. CDR3: CASSASTGTGFLRAEAFF. DNA for the CDR3: TGTGCCAGCAGTGCCTCTACCGGGACAGGGTTTCTCCGGGCTGAAGCTTTCTTT.

V is TRBV6-6 and J is TRBJ2-7, with 9 bases that match TRBD1. J gave up 5 bases and V 11 bases, and 16 bases lay outside the gene matches. Germline CDR1 reads MNHNY; CDR2 reads SVGAGI (reference sequence). This CDR3 is 15 amino acids long. The CDR3, as DNA: TGTGCCTCCATGCAAAGGGACAGGGTTAGCGACGAGCAGTACTTC. Encoded protein: CASMQRDRVSDEQYF.

This rearrangement joins TRBV19 to TRBJ2-7, with 11 bases identical to TRBD2. The V and J ends lost 3 bases and 3 bases, in that order; junction bases with no gene match: 4. CDR3 length: 15 residues. The V gene's germline CDR1 is LNHDA and CDR2 SQIVND (reference sequence). CDR3: CASSMRLAGNYEQYF. The CDR3 DNA reads as TGTGCCAGTAGTATGAGACTAGCGGGGAACTACGAGCAGTACTTC.

The chain carries TRBV6-4 and TRBJ2-5, with 7 bases aligning to TRBD1. Germline CDR1 MRHNA, CDR2 SNTAGT. CDR3 size: 15 residues. V gave up 3 bases and J gave up 1 base; unmatched junction bases: 5. The CDR3 DNA sequence: TGTGCCAGCAGTGAGAGGGCAGGGGGCCAAGAGACCCAGTACTTC. Residues: CASSERAGGQETQYF.

The chain employs TRBV19 and TRBJ2-1; maybe TRBD2 (6 bases). The length of the CDR3 is 16 residues. Trimming removed 5 bases from V and 2 bases from J, with 16 bases in between. Germline lookup yields CDR1 LNHDA and CDR2 SQIVND (reference sequence). CDR3: CASSPLGGAPYNEQFF. CDR3 bases: TGTGCCAGTAGTCCCCTCGGGGGAGCCCCCTACAATGAGCAGTTCTTC.

The rearrangement links TRBV7-2 to TRBJ2-5; D gene ambiguous. CDR1 is SGHTA, CDR2 FQGNSA, per germline. CDR3 length: 12 amino acids. The V end was cut by 2 bases, the J end by 4 bases, with 5 bases between. CDR3 DNA sequence: TGTGCCAGCAGCTTATACAGAGAGACCCAGTACTTC. Translating it yields CASSLYRETQYF.

CDR3 sequence reads: CASSPRTSGSSDETQYF. Here the CDR3 DNA reads TGTGCCAGCTCACCCCGGACTAGCGGGAGTTCAGATGAGACCCAGTACTTC. The chain joins TRBV18 to TRBJ2-5, with TRBD2 matching over 13 bases. CDR1 KGHSH and CDR2 LQKENI come from the germline V gene. This CDR3 is built from 17 residues. The J segment lost 5 bases and the V segment lost 3 bases, leaving 9 bases of the junction unmatched.

This clone was found a few times. The CDR3 sequence: CASSLRGGNSPLHF. The CDR3 DNA is TGTGCCAGCAGCTTGAGGGGTGGGAATTCACCCCTCCACTTT. This rearrangement joins TRBV5-6 to TRBJ1-6; weak D call: TRBD1 (5 bases). V dropped 1 base and J dropped 7 bases, with 9 bases sitting between them. The CDR3 extends over 14 amino acids. Germline-derived CDR1 and CDR2 are SGHDT and YYEEEE.

V and J are TRBV7-2 and TRBJ2-1; D is perhaps TRBD2 (7 bases). The length of the CDR3 is 14 residues. The V and J ends lost 2 bases and 10 bases respectively, with 15 bases between them. CDR1 and CDR2 (germline): SGHTA, FQGNSA. The CDR3 spells CASSLKLGGGEQFF. The DNA for the CDR3 is TGTGCCAGCAGCTTAAAGCTGGGGGGGGGCGAGCAGTTCTTC.

The chain is built from TRBV18 and TRBJ2-6; weak D call: TRBD2 (6 bases). CDR3 length: 17 residues. Germline V gene sequence: CDR1 KGHSH, CDR2 LQKENI. The ends were cut back, 4 bases at V and 0 bases at J, with 13 bases in the middle. The chain's CDR3 is CASSQGTGDSGANVLTF. CDR3 DNA sequence: TGTGCCAGCTCACAAGGGACGGGAGACTCTGGGGCCAACGTCCTGACTTTC.

V and J are TRBV3-1 (or the pseudogene TRBV3-2) and TRBJ1-1; D unclear. Deletions cut 4 bases from V and 11 bases from J, with 17 bases between. The CDR3 runs 13 residues. In germline, CDR1 is LGHDT, CDR2 YNNKEL (reference sequence). CDR3 sequence (DNA): TGTGCCAGCAGCCCCAACCAGTGGTCCGGGGCTTTCTTT. This sequence encodes CASSPNQWSGAFF.

This chain links TRBV7-9 with TRBJ1-1, with a tentative D call TRBD1 (5 bases). There are 11 residues in the CDR3. The V gene lost 4 bases and the J gene lost 8 bases, with 8 bases spanning the gap. The V gene's germline CDR1 is SEHNR and CDR2 FQNEAQ (reference sequence). In DNA form, the CDR3 reads TGTGCCAGCAGCTCGACAGCGGAAGCTTTCTTT. It codes for CASSSTAEAFF.

This chain uses TRBV19 with TRBJ2-1; 12 nucleotides agree with TRBD2. Germline V gene data show CDR1 as LNHDA and CDR2 as SQIVND (reference sequence). This CDR3 has 17 amino acids. V shed 3 bases, J shed 2 bases, and the junction held 5 bases outside the gene matches. CDR3: CASSIIGLAGPYNEQFF. The CDR3 DNA follows: TGTGCCAGTAGTATCATAGGACTAGCGGGACCCTACAATGAGCAGTTCTTC.

The chain carries TRBV28 and TRBJ2-7; 8 bases agree with TRBD1. The germline V gene has CDR1 MDHEN and CDR2 SYDVKM. The CDR3 is 14 amino acids. V shed 7 bases and J 4 bases; nucleotides not matched to a gene: 9. CDR3 in DNA: TGTGCCAGCATTTCCGGGACAGGTGCATACGAGCAGTACTTC. It translates to CASISGTGAYEQYF.

This clone has just one count. The chain couples TRBV28 to TRBJ2-1; no reliable D call. Trimming pared 2 bases from V and 3 bases from J, leaving 8 bases between. In germline, CDR1 is MDHEN, CDR2 SYDVKM. This CDR3 has 14 residues. The CDR3 spells CASSLVQYYNEQFF. CDR3 DNA sequence: TGTGCCAGCAGTTTAGTCCAGTACTACAATGAGCAGTTCTTC.

This rearrangement joins TRBV5-6 to TRBJ2-7, with 9 bases identical to TRBD1. Germline assignment: CDR1 SGHDT and CDR2 YYEEEE. The CDR3 is 15 amino acids. With V trimmed by 4 bases and J by 6 bases, 11 bases remained unmatched. The CDR3 loop is CASSPTGGANPEQYF. CDR3 bases: TGTGCCAGCAGCCCTACAGGGGGCGCAAATCCCGAGCAGTACTTC. The full variable domain, in which reference TRBV5-6 and TRBJ2-7 provide the parts outside the CDR3, is DAGVTQSPTHLIKTRGQQVTLRCSPKSGHDTVSWYQQALGQGPQFIFQYYEEEERQRGNFPDRFSGHQFPNYSSELNVNALLLGDSALYLCASSPTGGANPEQYFGPGTRLTVT.

The chain recombines TRBV5-3 with TRBJ2-7, with D perhaps matching TRBD2 (5 bases). TRBV5-3 is labeled an ORF, and its function is uncertain. This CDR3 has 17 amino acids. Trimming cost V 3 bases and J 0 bases, with 19 bases left between them. The CDR3: CARSYPSRALTSYEQYF. In DNA form, the CDR3 reads TGTGCCAGAAGCTATCCCTCGAGGGCGCTGACCTCCTACGAGCAGTACTTC.

On this clone itself: A junction boundary mismatches the germline segment, possibly from a read error. The DNA of the CDR3 is TGCAGCGTTGAAGACGAGACTAGCTCCGACAATGAGCAGTTCTTC. It encodes CSVEDETSSDNEQFF. The genes are TRBV29-1 and TRBJ2-1; 7 bases fit TRBD2. This CDR3 is 15 amino acids long. Germline V gene lookup returns CDR1 SQVTM and CDR2 ANQGSEA.

J is TRBJ2-7 and V is TRBV10-3, with 7 bases identical to TRBD2. CDR1 and CDR2 from the germline V gene are ENHRY and SYGVKD. V lost 8 bases and J lost 6; bases outside the gene matches: 10. The CDR3 extends over 13 amino acids. The CDR3 region is CAIGRGRAPEQYF. The CDR3 DNA follows: TGTGCCATCGGACGTGGGAGGGCACCCGAGCAGTACTTC.

The gene calls are TRBV27 and TRBJ2-7; 8 bases map to TRBD1. CDR1 is MNHEY, CDR2 SMNVEV, per germline (reference sequence). There are 13 residues in the CDR3. V was pared by 8 bases and J by 1 base, with 4 bases of the junction left unmatched. The CDR3 DNA follows: TGTGCCAGCTGGGGGACAGGATCCTACGAGCAGTACTTC. Translation: CASWGTGSYEQYF.

The chain employs TRBV16 and TRBJ2-7, with a tentative D call TRBD2 (5 bases). The CDR3 contains 15 residues. Per germline, CDR1 KGHSY and CDR2 FQNENV. V lost 5 bases to trimming and J lost 0 bases, with 14 bases between them. CDR3 sequence reads: CASSYWTQSSYEQYF. CDR3 nucleotide sequence: TGTGCCAGCAGCTACTGGACTCAGAGCTCCTACGAGCAGTACTTC. Full variable domain (rest looked up from reference TRBV16 and TRBJ2-7): GEEVAQTPKHLVRGEGQKAKLYCAPIKGHSYVFWYQQVLKNEFKFLISFQNENVFDETGMPKERFSAKCLPNSPCSLEIQATKLEDSAVYFCASSYWTQSSYEQYFGPGTRLTVT.

The chain couples TRBV2 to TRBJ2-7, with D perhaps TRBD1 (5 bases). V lost 5 bases and J lost 3, with 11 bases in between. The CDR3 is 13 residues long. Germline V gene data show CDR1 as SNHLY and CDR2 as FYNNEI. The CDR3 nucleotides are TGTGCCAGCAGTCTTGACAGTGACTACGAGCAGTACTTC. Encoded protein: CASSLDSDYEQYF.

The rearrangement links TRBV7-2 to TRBJ1-4, with D maybe TRBD1 (6 bases). There are 15 residues in the CDR3. Trimming cost V 2 bases and J 4 bases, with 11 bases left between them. Germline-derived CDR1 and CDR2 are SGHTA and FQGNSA. Here the CDR3 reads CASSLLGGVNEKLFF. The CDR3 DNA reads as TGTGCCAGCAGCTTACTAGGGGGGGTTAATGAAAAACTGTTTTTT.

The CDR3 here is CASSEEVRTLGRGGYTF. CDR3 DNA: TGTGCCAGCAGTGAAGAAGTAAGGACCTTGGGGAGAGGTGGCTACACCTTC. V gene TRBV6-1 combines with J gene TRBJ1-2, with no clear D. Trimming removed 1 base from V and 7 bases from J, with 22 bases in between. Germline CDR1 and CDR2: MNHNS and SASEGT. The CDR3 covers 17 residues.

This chain connects TRBV4-1 to TRBJ2-3, with D tentatively TRBD2 (6 bases). The CDR3 runs 14 residues. V was clipped by 1 base and J by 1 base, with 6 bases between them. Germline V gives CDR1 MGHRA, CDR2 YSYEKL. This CDR3 reads CASSQGLGTDTQYF. The CDR3 DNA reads TGCGCCAGCAGCCAAGGACTAGGCACAGATACGCAGTATTTT.

CDR3 DNA: TGTGCCAGCAGTCTACAGACTAGCGGGAGAGGGGGTGAGCAGTTCTTC. Translated: CASSLQTSGRGGEQFF. The chain combines TRBV2 with TRBJ2-1; 12 positions agree with TRBD2. The CDR3 spans 16 residues. Trimming removed 5 bases from V and 9 bases from J; junction bases left unmatched: 11. Germline V lookup: CDR1 SNHLY, CDR2 FYNNEI.